Sequencing of this T cell receptor (beta chain) was carried out in a study of cytomegalovirus exposure and HLA in healthy donors. This CDR3 has 15 amino acids. CDR1 is KGHSH, CDR2 LQKENI, per germline. Trimming removed 3 bases from V and 3 bases from J; junction bases left unmatched: 5. With 60 Vbeta and 13 Jbeta primers, the PCR was carried out. Some clones are missing from TCRdb's copy, which holds only in-frame ones; the method was immunoSEQ multiplex PCR. The sample includes 40,000 to 55,000 clones. This chain connects TRBV18 to TRBJ1-1; 9 bases align to TRBD1. This clonotype was sampled from a male donor in good health and CMV-seropositive. The specimen was PBMCs. CDR3 protein: CASSPRTGADTEAFF. CDR3 in DNA: TGTGCCAGCTCACCTAGGACAGGGGCCGACACTGAAGCTTTCTTT.